Below are 22 T cell receptor beta chains sequenced from a single sample in a study of T cell repertoires in cytomegalovirus infection. TCRdb re-called the reads through MiXCR, storing one row per CDR3 protein. The table lists around 260,000 distinct CDR3 sequences, roughly 9% of them singletons. The material sequenced was PBMCs. These receptors all stem from a human donor in good health (CMV status not recorded). Some clones in this sample may be carry-over from other donors' samples.

This clonotype was counted at least ten times. This chain connects TRBV27 to TRBJ1-6; maybe TRBD1 (6 bases). Germline CDR1 and CDR2: MNHEY and SMNVEV (reference sequence). CDR3 length: 11 residues. V dropped 11 bases and J dropped 15 bases, with 17 bases sitting between them. For the CDR3, the DNA is TGTGCCTCAGGGGCGGTCCGACGCCTCCACTTT. This codes for CASGAVRRLHF.

In its sample, this clonotype was seen many times. The chain uses TRBV7-8 and TRBJ2-2; D is possibly TRBD1 (6 bases). Germline CDR1 and CDR2: SGHVS and FQNEAQ. Between the trimmed V and J ends, which lost 6 bases and 0 bases, there was a span of 14 bases. The CDR3 is made up of 16 amino acids. CDR3 amino acids: CASRIHGTSNTGELFF. Here the CDR3 DNA reads TGTGCCAGCAGGATACACGGGACATCGAACACCGGGGAGCTGTTTTTT.

This clonotype was detected many times. The V call is TRBV6-1, the J call TRBJ2-3; 10 nucleotides match TRBD1. The CDR3 spans 16 residues. Germline V CDR1 and CDR2: MNHNS, SASEGT. Trimming removed 6 bases from V and 0 bases from J; junction bases left unmatched: 6. CDR3 amino acids: CASRGQGLFSTDTQYF. In DNA form, the CDR3 reads TGTGCCAGCAGGGGACAGGGGCTCTTTAGCACAGATACGCAGTATTTT.

In this sample, this clonotype turned up many times. This chain connects TRBV12-3 or TRBV12-4 to TRBJ1-4; D not resolved. V dropped 5 bases and J dropped 5 bases, with 18 bases sitting between them. The CDR3 consists of 16 residues. The CDR3 coding sequence is TGTGCCAGCAGTCCCCGCCAGGAAAGTGGGAATGAAAAACTGTTTTTT. Protein sequence: CASSPRQESGNEKLFF.

This clonotype was counted ten times or more. The genes are TRBV4-1 and TRBJ2-1; possibly TRBD1 or TRBD2 for D (6 bases each). CDR3 size: 16 residues. V dropped 0 bases and J dropped 5 bases, with 14 bases sitting between them. In germline, CDR1 is MGHRA, CDR2 YSYEKL. Written as DNA, the CDR3 is TGCGCCAGCAGCCAAGATGGAGGGGGAAGGGACAATGAGCAGTTCTTC. Encoded protein: CASSQDGGGRDNEQFF.

The rearrangement uses TRBV28 and TRBJ1-2; 8 bases align to TRBD1. Germline CDR1 MDHEN, CDR2 SYDVKM. The V segment lost 5 bases and the J segment 8 bases; nucleotides outside the gene matches: 13. The CDR3 is 15 amino acids. In DNA form, the CDR3 reads TGTGCCAGCAGTCCCGAGGGACAGGCCTCACGAGGCTACACCTTC. Protein product: CASSPEGQASRGYTF.

This clonotype was seen only a few times. The V and J genes are TRBV5-1 and TRBJ2-3; no reliable D call. Trimming stripped 0 bases from V and 3 bases from J, with 11 bases between. Germline V CDR1 and CDR2: SGHRS, YFSETQ. The CDR3 length is 15 residues. The CDR3 protein is CASSLDPGRTDTQYF. The DNA for the CDR3 is TGCGCCAGCAGCTTGGATCCGGGCCGGACAGATACGCAGTATTTT.

The chain employs TRBV12-3 or TRBV12-4 and TRBJ2-2, with 10 bases aligning to TRBD1. The V segment lost 6 bases and the J segment 5 bases; nucleotides outside the gene matches: 3. There are 14 residues in the CDR3. In nucleotides, the CDR3 is TGTGCCAGCAGAGGACAGGGGGGGACCGGGGAGCTGTTTTTT. Protein: CASRGQGGTGELFF.

The chain recombines TRBV28 with TRBJ1-1, with D unclear. The CDR3 has 13 residues. Germline-derived CDR1 and CDR2 are MDHEN and SYDVKM. V was shortened by 2 bases and J by 1 base, with 5 bases between the two germline ends. The CDR3 sequence is CASSLRPNTEAFF. The CDR3 DNA sequence: TGTGCCAGCAGTTTACGTCCGAACACTGAAGCTTTCTTT. Full variable domain (outside the CDR3, taken from reference TRBV28 and TRBJ1-1): DVKVTQSSRYLVKRTGEKVFLECVQDMDHENMFWYRQDPGLGLRLIYFSYDVKMKEKGDIPEGYSVSREKKERFSLILESASTNQTSMYLCASSLRPNTEAFFGQGTRLTVV.

The genes are TRBV7-9 and TRBJ2-5; D is possibly TRBD1 or TRBD2 (5 bases each). CDR1 and CDR2 (germline): SEHNR, FQNEAQ (reference sequence). This CDR3 spans 15 amino acids. V dropped 4 bases and J dropped 7 bases, with 19 bases sitting between them. DNA of the CDR3: TGTGCCAGCAGCTCCTCCGGGACCCTAGAAGGGACCCAGTACTTC. Its protein product is CASSSSGTLEGTQYF.

This clonotype showed up just a few times. The V call is TRBV7-8, the J call TRBJ2-5, with a possible D match to TRBD2 (5 bases). V shed 1 base and J shed 5 bases, with 14 bases lying between them. The CDR3 loop spans 15 amino acids. The V gene's germline CDR1 is SGHVS and CDR2 FQNEAQ. CDR3 DNA sequence: TGTGCCAGCAGCTTAGTGCGTCGGGATCGGGAGACCCAGTACTTC. Encoded protein: CASSLVRRDRETQYF.

For the CDR3, the DNA is TGTGCCAGCAGCTTAGCGTTCGGACTCGTCAACACCGGGGAGCTGTTTTTT. This sequence encodes CASSLAFGLVNTGELFF. The chain couples TRBV7-2 to TRBJ2-2, with D possibly matching TRBD2 (5 bases). Germline loops: CDR1 SGHTA, CDR2 FQGNSA. The CDR3 has 17 residues. V lost 0 bases and J lost 2, with 13 bases in between.

This clonotype was counted ten times or more. The chain is built from TRBV7-2 and TRBJ1-5; 7 positions match TRBD1. V shed 5 bases and J 7 bases; nucleotides not matched to a gene: 5. Germline lookup yields CDR1 SGHTA and CDR2 FQGNSA. This CDR3 has 13 residues. The DNA of the CDR3 is TGTGCCAGCAGCCAACAGGGGAAGCAGCCCCAGCATTTT. Translated, it gives CASSQQGKQPQHF.

The gene calls are TRBV7-9 and TRBJ2-1; perhaps TRBD1 as D (6 bases). This CDR3 is built from 17 residues. The germline V and J ends were trimmed by 6 bases and 7 bases, with 25 bases remaining between them. CDR1 and CDR2 (germline): SEHNR, FQNEAQ (reference sequence). This CDR3 reads CASSRVSGTQRRNEQFF. The CDR3 coding sequence is TGTGCCAGCAGTAGAGTATCCGGGACACAAAGACGGAATGAGCAGTTCTTC. Variable domain in full (rest from reference TRBV7-9 and TRBJ2-1): DTGVSQNPRHKITKRGQNVTFRCDPISEHNRLYWYRQTLGQGPEFLTYFQNEAQLEKSRLLSDRFSAERPKGSFSTLEIQRTEQGDSAMYLCASSRVSGTQRRNEQFFGPGTRLTVL.

This clonotype was found many times. CDR3 in amino acids: CASSLNRNNSPLHF. For the CDR3, the DNA is TGTGCCAGCAGTCTTAACAGGAATAATTCACCCCTCCACTTT. The J gene is TRBJ1-6, the V gene TRBV7-2, with D possibly matching TRBD1 (5 bases). The CDR3 has 14 amino acids. V was pared by 6 bases and J by 5 bases, with 11 bases between. Germline lookup yields CDR1 SGHTA and CDR2 FQGNSA.

At least ten counts were recorded for this clonotype. The chain recombines TRBV15 with TRBJ1-5; D is unresolved. Deletions cut 4 bases from V and 4 bases from J, with 20 bases between. The CDR3 extends over 17 amino acids. CDR1 LNHNV and CDR2 YYDKDF come from the germline V gene (reference sequence). The CDR3 DNA sequence: TGTGCCACCAGCACCCCAGAACGAGGGTACCGGAATCAGCCCCAGCATTTT. Amino acids: CATSTPERGYRNQPQHF.

This clonotype was seen ten or more times. This chain uses TRBV27 with TRBJ2-2; 11 bases match TRBD2. Germline CDR1 is MNHEY and CDR2 is SMNVEV (reference sequence). V gave up 6 bases and J gave up 9 bases; unmatched junction bases: 15. CDR3 length equals 17 residues. The CDR3 DNA reads TGTGCCAGCAGCGCTCACGTAGCGGGGGGGCCGAGTCGGGAGCTGTTTTTT. Its translation is CASSAHVAGGPSRELFF.

This clonotype was counted between two and nine times. The rearrangement joins TRBV14 to TRBJ2-1; 7 positions match TRBD2. V gave up 1 base and J gave up 3 bases; unmatched junction bases: 6. The CDR3 sequence is 16 residues long. Germline CDR1 reads SGHDN; CDR2 reads FVKESK. CDR3 bases: TGTGCCAGCAGCCAAGTGATCGGGAGGCACTACAATGAGCAGTTCTTC. Its protein is CASSQVIGRHYNEQFF. Based on the CDR3 plus reference TRBV14 and TRBJ2-1, the full variable domain is EAGVTQFPSHSVIEKGQTVTLRCDPISGHDNLYWYRRVMGKEIKFLLHFVKESKQDESGMPNNRFLAERTGGTYSTLKVQPAELEDSGVYFCASSQVIGRHYNEQFFGPGTRLTVL.

Ten or more counts support this clonotype. V and J are TRBV7-2 and TRBJ1-2, with unresolved D. The CDR3 is made up of 15 amino acids. V was trimmed by 2 bases and J by 4 bases, leaving 14 bases between them. The germline V gene encodes CDR1 SGHTA and CDR2 FQGNSA. The CDR3 region is CASSLKLNGLYGYTF. Written as DNA, the CDR3 is TGTGCCAGCAGCTTAAAACTTAACGGACTCTATGGCTACACCTTC.

The V gene is TRBV7-2, the J gene TRBJ1-2; no clear D gene. V lost 4 bases and J lost 0, with 9 bases in between. The germline CDR1 and CDR2 sequences are SGHTA and FQGNSA. There are 14 residues in the CDR3. CDR3 in amino acids: CASSSSGANYGYTF. DNA for the CDR3: TGTGCCAGCAGCTCTAGCGGCGCTAACTATGGCTACACCTTC. Filled out from reference TRBV7-2 and TRBJ1-2, the complete variable domain reads GAGVSQSPSNKVTEKGKDVELRCDPISGHTALYWYRQSLGQGLEFLIYFQGNSAPDKSGLPSDRFSAERTGGSVSTLTIQRTQQEDSAVYLCASSSSGANYGYTFGSGTRLTVV.

This clonotype was seen ten or more times. The chain combines TRBV12-3 or TRBV12-4 with TRBJ2-1; 8 bases map to TRBD2. This CDR3 spans 16 amino acids. V was pared by 6 bases and J by 4 bases, with 11 bases of the junction left unmatched. CDR3 coding DNA: TGTGCCAGCAGCCCCGTGCTAGCGGGTTCGTACAATGAGCAGTTCTTC. Translated: CASSPVLAGSYNEQFF.

This clonotype was seen more than once but under ten times. The J gene is TRBJ2-7, the V gene TRBV12-5; D unclear. V lost 5 bases, J lost 6 bases, and 11 bases lay in between. From germline, CDR1 is LGHNT and CDR2 FRNRAP. This CDR3 spans 12 amino acids. The CDR3 loop reads CASGASRIEQYF. In nucleotides, the CDR3 is TGTGCTAGTGGTGCCTCCCGGATCGAGCAGTACTTC.